The 5 T cell receptor beta chains presented below share a single source sample, sequenced in a study of T cells in Graves' hyperthyroidism and ophthalmopathy. Using RNA transcripts as the source, TCR beta CDR3 regions were amplified. First-round RT-PCR targeting the TCR CDR3 was performed with the HTBI primer set. A single record per CDR3 protein comes from TCRdb applying MiXCR to the multiplex PCR reads. The sample holds about 520,000 distinct CDR3 sequences; around a quarter are singletons and the top ten take 11%. Source material: blood. These receptors were taken from a woman aged 25 to 45 with Graves' ophthalmopathy.

There are many counts of this clonotype. V gene TRBV11-2 combines with J gene TRBJ1-1; D remains ambiguous. The CDR3 runs to 13 residues. Germline CDR1 and CDR2: SGHAT and FQNNGV. Between the trimmed V and J ends, which lost 5 bases and 3 bases, there was a span of 10 bases. This CDR3 is CASSPPWDTEAFF. In nucleotides, the CDR3 is TGTGCCAGCAGCCCGCCCTGGGACACTGAAGCTTTCTTT. Filled out from reference TRBV11-2 and TRBJ1-1, the complete variable domain reads EAGVAQSPRYKIIEKRQSVAFWCNPISGHATLYWYQQILGQGPKLLIQFQNNGVVDDSQLPKDRFSAERLKGVDSTLKIQPAKLEDSAVYLCASSPPWDTEAFFGQGTRLTVV.

This clonotype was found many times. The chain carries TRBV20-1 and TRBJ2-7, with D uncertain. CDR3 length equals 15 residues. Trimming took 6 bases from V and 3 from J, leaving 21 bases between them. The germline gives CDR1 DFQATT, CDR2 SNEGSKA (reference sequence). The CDR3 protein is CSARPILRSDYEQYF. The DNA of the CDR3 is TGCAGTGCGCGTCCAATCCTCAGGTCTGACTACGAGCAGTACTTC.

This clonotype was recorded many times. CDR3 in DNA: TGTGCCAGTAGTCACGGGACAGGCTCCTACGAGCAGTACTTC. Translating it yields CASSHGTGSYEQYF. J is TRBJ2-7 and V is TRBV19, with 8 bases lining up with TRBD1. V gave up 5 bases and J gave up 0 bases; unmatched junction bases: 3. CDR1 is LNHDA and CDR2 is SQIVND in the germline V gene (reference sequence). This CDR3 region has 14 residues. Using reference TRBV19 and TRBJ2-7 for the parts outside the CDR3, the full variable domain is DGGITQSPKYLFRKEGQNVTLSCEQNLNHDAMYWYRQDPGQGLRLIYYSQIVNDFQKGDIAEGYSVSREKKESFPLTVTSAQKNPTAFYLCASSHGTGSYEQYFGPGTRLTVT.

J is TRBJ1-1 and V is TRBV19; TRBD1 agrees at 8 bases. Germline trimming cut 5 bases from V and 0 bases from J; bases unmatched to any gene: 5. CDR1 and CDR2 (germline): LNHDA, SQIVND (reference sequence). CDR3 length: 15 amino acids. CDR3 in amino acids: CASSLWTGLNTEAFF. CDR3 nucleotides: TGTGCCAGTAGTCTTTGGACAGGGTTGAACACTGAAGCTTTCTTT.

This clonotype was detected ten times or more. The chain recombines TRBV9 with TRBJ1-2, with 8 bases lining up with TRBD1. V lost 5 bases and J lost 8; bases outside the gene matches: 8. The CDR3 contains 13 residues. Germline loops: CDR1 SGDLS, CDR2 YYNGEE. CDR3 region: CASSQGQGRGYTF. Written as DNA, the CDR3 is TGTGCCAGCAGTCAAGGACAGGGTCGGGGCTACACCTTC.